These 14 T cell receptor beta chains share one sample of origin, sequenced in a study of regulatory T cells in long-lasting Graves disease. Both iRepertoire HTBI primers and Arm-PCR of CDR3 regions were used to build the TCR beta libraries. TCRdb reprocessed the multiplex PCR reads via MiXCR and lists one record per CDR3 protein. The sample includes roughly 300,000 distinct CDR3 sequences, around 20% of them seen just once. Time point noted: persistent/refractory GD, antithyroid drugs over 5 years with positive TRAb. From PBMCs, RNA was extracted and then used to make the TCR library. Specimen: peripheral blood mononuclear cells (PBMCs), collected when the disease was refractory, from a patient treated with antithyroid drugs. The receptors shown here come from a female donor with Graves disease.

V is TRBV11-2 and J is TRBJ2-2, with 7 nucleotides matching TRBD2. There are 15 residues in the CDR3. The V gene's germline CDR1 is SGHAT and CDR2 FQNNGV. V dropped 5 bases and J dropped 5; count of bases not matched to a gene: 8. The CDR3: CASSPGASGTGELFF. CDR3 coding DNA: TGTGCCAGCAGCCCTGGGGCTAGCGGTACCGGGGAGCTGTTTTTT.

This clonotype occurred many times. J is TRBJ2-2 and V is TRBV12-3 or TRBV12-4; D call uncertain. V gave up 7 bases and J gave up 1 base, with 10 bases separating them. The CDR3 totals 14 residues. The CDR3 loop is CASILLGNTGELFF. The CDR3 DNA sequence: TGTGCCAGCATCCTACTCGGGAACACCGGGGAGCTGTTTTTT.

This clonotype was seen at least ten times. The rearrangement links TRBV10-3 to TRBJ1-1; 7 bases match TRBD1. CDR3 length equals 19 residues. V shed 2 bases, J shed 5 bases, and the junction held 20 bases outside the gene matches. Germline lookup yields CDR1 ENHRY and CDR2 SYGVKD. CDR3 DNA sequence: TGTGCCATCAGTGAGCCGTGGACAGGCCGCTCACCCAAGAATACTGAAGCTTTCTTT. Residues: CAISEPWTGRSPKNTEAFF.

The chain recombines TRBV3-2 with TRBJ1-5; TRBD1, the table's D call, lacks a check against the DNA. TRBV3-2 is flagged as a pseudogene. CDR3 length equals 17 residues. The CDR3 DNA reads TGTGCCAGCAGCCGCAAGGACCCCAGGTTCAGGGGGCAGCCCCAGCATTTT. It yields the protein CASSRKDPRFRGQPQHF.

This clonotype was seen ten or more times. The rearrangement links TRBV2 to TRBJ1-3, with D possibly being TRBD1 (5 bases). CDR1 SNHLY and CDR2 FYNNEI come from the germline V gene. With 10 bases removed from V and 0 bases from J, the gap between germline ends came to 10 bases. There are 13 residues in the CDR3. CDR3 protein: CATRQTSGNTIYF. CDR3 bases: TGTGCCACCCGACAGACCTCTGGAAACACCATATATTTT.

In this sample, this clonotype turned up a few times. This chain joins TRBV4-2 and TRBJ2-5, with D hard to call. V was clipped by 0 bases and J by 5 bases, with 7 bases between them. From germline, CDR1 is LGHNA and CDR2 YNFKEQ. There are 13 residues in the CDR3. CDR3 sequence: CASSQDDRETQYF. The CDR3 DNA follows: TGTGCCAGCAGCCAAGATGATCGCGAGACCCAGTACTTC.

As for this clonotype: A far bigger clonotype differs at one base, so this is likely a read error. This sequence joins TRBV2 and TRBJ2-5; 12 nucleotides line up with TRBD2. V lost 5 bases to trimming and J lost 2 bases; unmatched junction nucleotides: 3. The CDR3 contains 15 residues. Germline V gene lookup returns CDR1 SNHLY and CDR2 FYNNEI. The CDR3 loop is CASSPGTSGQETQYF. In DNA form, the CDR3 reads TGTGCCAGCAGTCCCGGGACTAGCGGGCAAGAGACCCAGTACTTC.

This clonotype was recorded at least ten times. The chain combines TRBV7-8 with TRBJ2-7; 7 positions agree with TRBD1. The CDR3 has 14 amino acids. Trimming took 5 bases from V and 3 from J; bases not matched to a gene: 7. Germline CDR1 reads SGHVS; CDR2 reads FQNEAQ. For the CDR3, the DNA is TGTGCCAGCAGCCCATACGGGACAGACTACGAGCAGTACTTC. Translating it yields CASSPYGTDYEQYF.

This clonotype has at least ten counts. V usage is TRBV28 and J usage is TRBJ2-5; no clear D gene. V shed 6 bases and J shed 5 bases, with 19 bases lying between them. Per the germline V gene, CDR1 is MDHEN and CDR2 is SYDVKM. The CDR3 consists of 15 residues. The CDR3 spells CASSLLSETRETQYF. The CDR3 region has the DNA TGTGCCAGCAGCCTCCTCAGCGAGACCCGGGAGACCCAGTACTTC.

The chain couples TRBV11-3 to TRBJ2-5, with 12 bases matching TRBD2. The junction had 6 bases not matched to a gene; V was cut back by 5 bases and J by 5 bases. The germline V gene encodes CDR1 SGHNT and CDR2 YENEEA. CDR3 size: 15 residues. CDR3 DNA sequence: TGTGCCAGCAGCCCCGGGACTAGCGGGCTGGAGACCCAGTACTTC. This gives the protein CASSPGTSGLETQYF. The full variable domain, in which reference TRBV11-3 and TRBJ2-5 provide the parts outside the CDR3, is EAGVVQSPRYKIIEKKQPVAFWCNPISGHNTLYWYLQNLGQGPELLIRYENEEAVDDSQLPKDRFSAERLKGVDSTLKIQPAELGDSAVYLCASSPGTSGLETQYFGPGTRLLVL.

In DNA, the CDR3 is TGCGCCAGCAGCCCCGGACTAGCGGGGTACACAGATACGCAGTATTTT. It codes for CASSPGLAGYTDTQYF. The chain carries TRBV4-3 and TRBJ2-3, with 12 bases lining up with TRBD2. Germline-derived CDR1 and CDR2 are LGHNA and YSLEER. The CDR3 has 16 residues. After removal of 4 bases from V and 2 bases from J, the junction contained 4 bases not matched to a gene.

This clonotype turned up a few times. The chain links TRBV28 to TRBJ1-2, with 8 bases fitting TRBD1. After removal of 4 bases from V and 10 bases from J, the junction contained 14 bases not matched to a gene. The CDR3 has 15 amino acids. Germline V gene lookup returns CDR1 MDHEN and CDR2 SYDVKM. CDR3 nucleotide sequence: TGTGCCAGCAGTTCCACCGGGACAGGTTTTTTAGCCTACACCTTC. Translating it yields CASSSTGTGFLAYTF.

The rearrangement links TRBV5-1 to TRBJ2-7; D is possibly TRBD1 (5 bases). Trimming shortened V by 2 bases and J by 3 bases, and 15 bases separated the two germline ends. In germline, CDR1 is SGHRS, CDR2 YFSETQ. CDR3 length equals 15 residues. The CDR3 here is CASSFGTPQGYEQYF. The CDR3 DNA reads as TGCGCCAGCAGCTTCGGCACCCCCCAGGGCTACGAGCAGTACTTC.

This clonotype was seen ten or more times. CDR3 region: CASKVYNEQFF. CDR3 bases: TGTGCCAGCAAGGTCTACAATGAGCAGTTCTTC. The genes are TRBV2 and TRBJ2-1; D unresolved. The V and J ends lost 7 bases and 3 bases respectively, with 4 bases between them. Germline V gene lookup returns CDR1 SNHLY and CDR2 FYNNEI. The CDR3 sequence is 11 residues long.